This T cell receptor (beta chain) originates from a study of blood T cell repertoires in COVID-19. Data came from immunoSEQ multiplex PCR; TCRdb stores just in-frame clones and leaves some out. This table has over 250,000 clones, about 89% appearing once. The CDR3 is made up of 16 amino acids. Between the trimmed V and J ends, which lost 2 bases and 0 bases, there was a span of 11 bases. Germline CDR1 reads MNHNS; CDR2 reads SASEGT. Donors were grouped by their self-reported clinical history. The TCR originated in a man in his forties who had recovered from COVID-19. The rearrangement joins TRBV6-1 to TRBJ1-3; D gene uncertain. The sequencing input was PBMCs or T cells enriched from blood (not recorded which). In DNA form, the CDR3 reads TGTGCCAGCAGTGAAATCGACGGGAGCTCTGGAAACACCATATATTTT. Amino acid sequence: CASSEIDGSSGNTIYF.